The clone carrying this T cell receptor beta chain was recorded once. These data come from a study of control samples from healthy donors and cancer patients. TCRdb's copy holds only in-frame clones and misses some; the assay was immunoSEQ multiplex PCR. The table has 65,000 to 95,000 clones, approximately 91% seen once; the top ten hold approximately 7.2%. The CDR3 covers 14 residues. V lost 3 bases, J lost 5 bases, and 10 bases lay in between. In germline, CDR1 is SGHVS, CDR2 FQNEAQ. The V and J genes are TRBV7-8 and TRBJ1-4, with D possibly matching TRBD1 (6 bases). The sequence was collected from a man aged 50 to 59 in good health. Material for sequencing was blood. The CDR3 reads CASSFGGRNEKLFF. The DNA for the CDR3 is TGTGCCAGCAGCTTCGGGGGGCGAAATGAAAAACTGTTTTTT.